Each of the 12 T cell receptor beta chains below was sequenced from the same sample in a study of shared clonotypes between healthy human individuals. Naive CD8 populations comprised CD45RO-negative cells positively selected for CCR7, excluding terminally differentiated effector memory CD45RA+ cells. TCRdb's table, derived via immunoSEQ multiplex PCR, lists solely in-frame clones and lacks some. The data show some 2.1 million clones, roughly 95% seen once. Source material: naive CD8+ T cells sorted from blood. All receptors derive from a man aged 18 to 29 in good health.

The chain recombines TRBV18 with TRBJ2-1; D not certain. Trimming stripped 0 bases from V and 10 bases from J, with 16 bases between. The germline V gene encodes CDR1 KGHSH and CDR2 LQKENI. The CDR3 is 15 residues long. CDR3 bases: TGTGCCAGCTCACCACCGTCTTCTATGGTAAAGGAGCAGTTCTTC. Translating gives CASSPPSSMVKEQFF.

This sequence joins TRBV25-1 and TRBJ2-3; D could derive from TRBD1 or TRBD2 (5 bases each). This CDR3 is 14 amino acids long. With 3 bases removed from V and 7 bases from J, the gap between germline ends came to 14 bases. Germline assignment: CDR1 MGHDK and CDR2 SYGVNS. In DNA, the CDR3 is TGTGCCAGCAGTGATTTTTTAGAGGGGAATACGCAGTATTTT. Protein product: CASSDFLEGNTQYF.

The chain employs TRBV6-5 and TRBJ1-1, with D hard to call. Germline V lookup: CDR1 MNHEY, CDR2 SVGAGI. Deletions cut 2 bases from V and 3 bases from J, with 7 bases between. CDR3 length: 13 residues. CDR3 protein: CASSYTDDTEAFF. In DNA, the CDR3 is TGTGCCAGCAGTTACACAGACGACACTGAAGCTTTCTTT.

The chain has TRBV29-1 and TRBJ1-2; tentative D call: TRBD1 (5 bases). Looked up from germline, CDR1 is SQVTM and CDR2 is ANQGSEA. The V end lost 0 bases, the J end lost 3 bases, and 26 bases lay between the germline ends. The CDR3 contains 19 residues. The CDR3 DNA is TGCAGCGTTGAAGACTACAGGCTTAATTGGGGTCTTGGTGACTATGGCTACACCTTC. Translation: CSVEDYRLNWGLGDYGYTF.

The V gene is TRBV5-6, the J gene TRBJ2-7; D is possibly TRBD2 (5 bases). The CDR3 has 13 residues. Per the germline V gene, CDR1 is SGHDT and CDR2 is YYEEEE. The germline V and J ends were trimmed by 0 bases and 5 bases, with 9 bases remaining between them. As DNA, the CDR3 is TGTGCCAGCAGCTTGGGACGGGGTCACGAGCAGTACTTC. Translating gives CASSLGRGHEQYF. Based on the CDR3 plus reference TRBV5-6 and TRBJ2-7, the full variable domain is DAGVTQSPTHLIKTRGQQVTLRCSPKSGHDTVSWYQQALGQGPQFIFQYYEEEERQRGNFPDRFSGHQFPNYSSELNVNALLLGDSALYLCASSLGRGHEQYFGPGTRLTVT.

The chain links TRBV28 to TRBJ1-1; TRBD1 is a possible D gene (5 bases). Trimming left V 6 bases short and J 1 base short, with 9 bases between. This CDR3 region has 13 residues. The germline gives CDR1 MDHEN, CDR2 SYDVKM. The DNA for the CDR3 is TGTGCCAGCAGCTGGGACGAGAACACTGAAGCTTTCTTT. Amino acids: CASSWDENTEAFF.

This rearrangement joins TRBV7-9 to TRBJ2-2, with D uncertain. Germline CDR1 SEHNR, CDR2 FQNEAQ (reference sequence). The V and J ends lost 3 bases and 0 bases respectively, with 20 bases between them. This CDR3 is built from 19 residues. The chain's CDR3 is CASSFPLSATTSNTGELFF. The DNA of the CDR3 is TGTGCCAGCAGCTTTCCCCTTTCAGCAACCACCTCGAACACCGGGGAGCTGTTTTTT.

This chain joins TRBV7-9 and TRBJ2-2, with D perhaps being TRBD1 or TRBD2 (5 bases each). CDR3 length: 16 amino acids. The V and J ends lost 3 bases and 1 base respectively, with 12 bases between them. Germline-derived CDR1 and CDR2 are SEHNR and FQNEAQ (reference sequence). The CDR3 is CASSFEEGKNTGELFF. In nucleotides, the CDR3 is TGTGCCAGCAGCTTCGAAGAGGGGAAGAACACCGGGGAGCTGTTTTTT.

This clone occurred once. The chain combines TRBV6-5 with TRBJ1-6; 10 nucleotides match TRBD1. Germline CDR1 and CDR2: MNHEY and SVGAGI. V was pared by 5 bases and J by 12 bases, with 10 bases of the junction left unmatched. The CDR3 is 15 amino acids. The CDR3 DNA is TGTGCCAGCAGTCCATGGGGGACAGGGGCAGGACCCCTCCACTTT. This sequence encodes CASSPWGTGAGPLHF.

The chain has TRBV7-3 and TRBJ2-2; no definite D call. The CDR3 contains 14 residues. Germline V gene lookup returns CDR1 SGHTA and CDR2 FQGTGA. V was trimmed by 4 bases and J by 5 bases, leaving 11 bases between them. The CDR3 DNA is TGTGCCAGCAGCTCCTTCGGAGCGACCGGGGAGCTGTTTTTT. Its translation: CASSSFGATGELFF.

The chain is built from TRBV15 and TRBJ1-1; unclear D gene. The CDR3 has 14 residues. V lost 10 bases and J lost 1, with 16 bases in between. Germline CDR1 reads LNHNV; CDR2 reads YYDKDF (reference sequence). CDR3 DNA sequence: TGTGCCATCTCAGGCGGGCGGCCGAACACTGAAGCTTTCTTT. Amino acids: CAISGGRPNTEAFF.

The CDR3 is CASSLTGIGFF. For the CDR3, the DNA is TGTGCCAGCAGCCTGACAGGAATTGGGTTCTTC. This chain uses TRBV7-9 with TRBJ2-1, with TRBD1 as a possible D gene (6 bases). From germline, CDR1 is SEHNR and CDR2 FQNEAQ (reference sequence). The CDR3 has 11 amino acids. Trimming shortened V by 5 bases and J by 15 bases, and 14 bases separated the two germline ends.